These 14 T cell receptor beta chains were sequenced from one sample in a study of CD8 T cells in Susac syndrome. A quantity of about 0.5 to 1 ug RNA underwent reverse transcription using random hexamers. TCRdb analysed the immunoSEQ multiplex PCR reads with MiXCR anew, one entry per CDR3 protein. The data hold some 160,000 distinct CDR3 sequences, with 90% to 95% observed a single time. Sequencing was done on a sample of CD4+ T cells from PBMCs. The receptor source for this set is a human donor with Susac syndrome.

This clonotype was detected only once. This chain connects TRBV7-2 to TRBJ2-3; D may be TRBD2 (5 bases). Deletions cut 5 bases from V and 6 bases from J, with 15 bases between. The CDR3 has 14 amino acids. CDR1 SGHTA and CDR2 FQGNSA come from the germline V gene. The DNA of the CDR3 is TGTGCCAGCAGCCCGGGATTCGGTGCTGATACGCAGTATTTT. Translated: CASSPGFGADTQYF.

This rearrangement joins TRBV29-1 to TRBJ2-1; 9 bases are a match to TRBD2. The CDR3 is 15 amino acids. V was clipped by 3 bases and J by 3 bases; unmatched bases: 6. Germline V gene lookup returns CDR1 SQVTM and CDR2 ANQGSEA. For the CDR3, the DNA is TGCAGCGTTGATGGGCGGGGGGGCCTCTACAATGAGCAGTTCTTC. Translating gives CSVDGRGGLYNEQFF.

The gene calls are TRBV7-6 and TRBJ2-3, with 9 bases fitting TRBD2. This CDR3 has 16 amino acids. CDR1 and CDR2 (germline): SGHVS, FNYEAQ. J lost 3 bases, V lost 0 bases, and 4 bases had no gene match. CDR3 loop: CASSLAVAGATDTQYF. The CDR3 nucleotides read TGTGCCAGCAGCTTAGCAGTAGCGGGGGCTACAGATACGCAGTATTTT.

The rearrangement joins TRBV6-1 to TRBJ1-2, with 7 nucleotides matching TRBD1. CDR1 MNHNS and CDR2 SASEGT come from the germline V gene. Losses at the gene ends were 7 bases for V and 5 bases for J; bases not matched to a gene: 10. The CDR3 contains 14 residues. In DNA, the CDR3 is TGTGCCAGCACCAGTGGGACAGTTCTTTATGGCTACACCTTC. This codes for CASTSGTVLYGYTF.

The chain uses TRBV18 and TRBJ2-7; possibly TRBD1 for D (7 bases). The CDR3 is 16 residues long. The ends were cut back, 6 bases at V and 3 bases at J, with 21 bases in the middle. Germline loops: CDR1 KGHSH, CDR2 LQKENI. As DNA, the CDR3 is TGTGCCAGCTCTCCTACTTCAGGGGGGAATTACTACGAGCAGTACTTC. Translated: CASSPTSGGNYYEQYF.

The chain combines TRBV6-2 or TRBV6-3 with TRBJ2-7; 9 nucleotides align to TRBD2. V dropped 3 bases and J dropped 2; count of bases not matched to a gene: 2. The CDR3 extends over 14 amino acids. Germline V CDR1 and CDR2: MNHEY, SVGEGT. The CDR3 DNA follows: TGTGCCAGCAGTTATGAGCGGGGGGCCTACGAGCAGTACTTC. Residues: CASSYERGAYEQYF.

CDR3 in DNA: TGTGCCAGCAGTGATCCGGGGTATAGCAATCAGCCCCAGCATTTT. Its protein product is CASSDPGYSNQPQHF. This chain links TRBV2 with TRBJ1-5; no clear D. The CDR3 is 15 amino acids. Trimming cost V 3 bases and J 0 bases, with 9 bases left between them. Germline CDR1 is SNHLY and CDR2 is FYNNEI.

This rearrangement joins TRBV6-5 to TRBJ2-7; D is undetermined. V was pared by 4 bases and J by 3 bases, with 10 bases between. Germline-derived CDR1 and CDR2 are MNHEY and SVGAGI. The CDR3 is 13 residues long. CDR3 protein: CASSLGSNYEQYF. The CDR3 DNA reads as TGTGCCAGCAGTTTAGGGTCTAACTACGAGCAGTACTTC.

This chain links TRBV7-8 with TRBJ2-3; possible D gene TRBD1, 5 bases. The CDR3 is 15 residues long. V lost 5 bases and J 2 bases, leaving 14 bases between the germline ends. Germline lookup yields CDR1 SGHVS and CDR2 FQNEAQ. The DNA for the CDR3 is TGTGCCAGCAGCCCGATCGACAGACACACAGATACGCAGTATTTT. This translates into CASSPIDRHTDTQYF.

The chain links TRBV20-1 to TRBJ2-3, with 11 bases identical to TRBD1. The J segment lost 5 bases and the V segment lost 6 bases, leaving 13 bases of the junction unmatched. Germline V CDR1 and CDR2: DFQATT, SNEGSKA (reference sequence). The CDR3 consists of 16 residues. The CDR3 region has the DNA TGCAGTGCACCCCCCGCCGGGACAGGGGGAGGAGATACGCAGTATTTT. Its protein product is CSAPPAGTGGGDTQYF.

This clonotype was picked up a small number of times. The chain joins TRBV7-2 to TRBJ1-4, with a tentative D call TRBD1 (5 bases). The CDR3 sequence is 15 residues long. Germline loops: CDR1 SGHTA, CDR2 FQGNSA. Trimming pared 3 bases from V and 7 bases from J, leaving 15 bases between. In DNA, the CDR3 is TGTGCCAGCAGCTTGAGCACGGGGCTGGGTGAAAAACTGTTTTTT. Amino acid sequence: CASSLSTGLGEKLFF.

This clonotype was recorded only once. Relative to the germline gene, one junction end is altered; a read error may explain this. The gene calls are TRBV6-2 or TRBV6-3 and TRBJ2-7; perhaps TRBD1 as D (5 bases). CDR3 length: 12 amino acids. CDR1 and CDR2 (germline): MNHEY, SVGEGT. The CDR3 loop reads CASSLTGTLPHF. CDR3 DNA sequence: TGTGCCAGCAGTTTAACAGGAACCCTACCCCACTTC.

This chain joins TRBV4-2 and TRBJ2-4, with D hard to call. Germline V CDR1 and CDR2: LGHNA, YNFKEQ. V was shortened by 3 bases and J by 1 base, with 16 bases between the two germline ends. The CDR3 loop spans 17 amino acids. The CDR3 reads CASSQAAQLLAKNIQYF. The CDR3 DNA is TGTGCCAGCAGCCAGGCAGCCCAACTCTTGGCCAAAAACATTCAGTACTTC.

V gene TRBV10-3 combines with J gene TRBJ2-5, with 8 bases fitting TRBD1. Trimming took 7 bases from V and 3 from J; bases not matched to a gene: 1. Germline V gene lookup returns CDR1 ENHRY and CDR2 SYGVKD. The CDR3 sequence is 12 residues long. The DNA for the CDR3 is TGTGCCATCATGGGACAGGAAGAGACCCAGTACTTC. Its protein is CAIMGQEETQYF.